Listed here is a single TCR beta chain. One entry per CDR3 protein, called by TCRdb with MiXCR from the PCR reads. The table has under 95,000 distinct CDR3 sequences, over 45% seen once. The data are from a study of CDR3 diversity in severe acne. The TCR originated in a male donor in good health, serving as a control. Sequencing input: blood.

DNA of the CDR3: TGTGCCACCAGCAGTTACTCGGGGCGGACCTCTGAGCAGTACTTC. It codes for CATSSYSGRTSEQYF. This chain joins TRBV15 and TRBJ2-7; D assignment may be TRBD1 or TRBD2 (5 bases each). CDR3 size: 15 residues. Germline V gene data show CDR1 as LNHNV and CDR2 as YYDKDF (reference sequence). Trimming removed 3 bases from V and 7 bases from J, with 19 bases in between.